The sample holds many counts of the clone carrying this TCR beta chain. This sample stems from a study of T-cell reconstitution after alpha-beta-depleted transplantation in children. Preparing the TCRbeta library involved the use of unique molecular identifiers. TCRdb called the PCR reads again in MiXCR, with one record for every CDR3 protein. The sample consists of fewer than 350,000 distinct CDR3 sequences, about 9.5% of them appearing once. CDR3 length: 19 amino acids. Germline-derived CDR1 and CDR2 are KGHDR and SFDVKD. After removal of 3 bases from V and 1 base from J, the junction contained 8 bases not matched to a gene.

The origin of this receptor is a boy under two years old with acute myeloid leukemia, due to receive a stem cell transplant. V gene TRBV24-1 combines with J gene TRBJ2-1, with 13 bases identical to TRBD2. The source material was PBMCs, sampled before TCRalphabeta/CD19-depleted stem cell transplant. The CDR3 spells CATSDIGLAGEGSYNEQFF. The CDR3 nucleotides read TGTGCCACCAGTGATATTGGACTAGCGGGAGAGGGATCCTACAATGAGCAGTTCTTC.